Below are 32 T cell receptor beta chains sequenced from a single sample in a study of T cells expressing NK-cell markers. TCRdb re-called the 5' RACE reads and catalogs CDR3 proteins one per entry, DNA excluded. Its listing shows roughly 180,000 distinct CDR3 sequences. Input material: blood T cells: a sorted CD56 or NKG2C T cell subset, CD4+ or CD8+ T cells, or bulk PBMC T cells (not recorded which). The receptors come from a man aged 18 to 69 in good health.

The chain has TRBV25-1 and TRBJ2-1; TCRdb's assignment of TRBD1 cannot be checked, as there is no DNA. Looked up from germline, CDR1 is MGHDK and CDR2 is SYGVNS. The CDR3 contains 14 residues. The chain's CDR3 is CASSSDRAGDEQFF.

This chain uses TRBV18 with TRBJ2-7; TCRdb designates TRBD1, a call that cannot be tested without DNA. Germline assignment: CDR1 KGHSH and CDR2 LQKENI. There are 16 residues in the CDR3. This CDR3 reads CASSPRDRVGSYEQYF.

V is TRBV29-1 and J is TRBJ2-1; the TCRdb call, TRBD1, lacks DNA for checking. The CDR3 contains 12 residues. The germline V gene has CDR1 SQVTM and CDR2 ANQGSEA. CDR3 protein: CSVLLGAYEQFF.

This chain links TRBV5-6 with TRBJ2-3; no DNA is available, so the TRBD2 call from TCRdb remains unchecked. The CDR3 contains 16 residues. Looked up from germline, CDR1 is SGHDT and CDR2 is YYEEEE. The CDR3 loop is CASRPMTSGWADTQYF.

The chain's CDR3 is CASSPTTSGTTYEQYF. The chain combines TRBV12-3 or TRBV12-4 with TRBJ2-7; the D call from TCRdb, TRBD2, cannot be confirmed without DNA. This CDR3 region has 16 residues.

V usage is TRBV29-1 and J usage is TRBJ1-1; TCRdb calls TRBD1, which cannot be checked without DNA. Germline V gene data show CDR1 as SQVTM and CDR2 as ANQGSEA. The CDR3 sequence is 16 residues long. CDR3 loop: CSVVGHDTLKDTEAFF.

The chain couples TRBV5-5 to TRBJ2-1. Germline CDR1 and CDR2: SGHKS and YYEKEE (reference sequence). The CDR3 has 17 residues. The CDR3 loop reads CASSLGLAESSYNEQFF.

The genes are TRBV6-4 and TRBJ2-7; TCRdb designates TRBD2, a call that cannot be tested without DNA. This CDR3 is built from 13 residues. From germline, CDR1 is MRHNA and CDR2 SNTAGT. This chain's CDR3 is CASSDRESYEQYF.

The V and J genes are TRBV3-1 and TRBJ2-3. CDR1 LGHDT and CDR2 YNNKEL come from the germline V gene (reference sequence). CDR3 length: 14 residues. This CDR3 is CASSQERHTDTQYF.

The rearrangement joins TRBV27 to TRBJ2-1; TCRdb returns TRBD1, unconfirmable since there is no DNA. The CDR3 consists of 14 residues. The germline gives CDR1 MNHEY, CDR2 SMNVEV (reference sequence). The chain's CDR3 is CASSFRDRDNEQFF.

The gene calls are TRBV3-1 and TRBJ2-5; TCRdb selects TRBD1, and the lack of DNA leaves this call unchecked. The V gene's germline CDR1 is LGHDT and CDR2 YNNKEL (reference sequence). The CDR3 has 20 residues. CDR3 in amino acids: CASSPHVQSSPGGQSETQYF.

The chain uses TRBV12-3 or TRBV12-4 and TRBJ2-7; TCRdb's D call, TRBD1, is unchecked because there is no DNA. There are 15 residues in the CDR3. The CDR3 loop is CASSSTGGNSYEQYF.

The chain carries TRBV2 and TRBJ2-3; no DNA is available, so the TRBD1 call from TCRdb remains unchecked. This CDR3 is built from 15 residues. CDR1 and CDR2 (germline): SNHLY, FYNNEI. This chain's CDR3 is CASSETGASPLTQYF.

CDR3: CSADGAAPRYTEAFF. V gene TRBV29-1 combines with J gene TRBJ1-1; TCRdb's D call of TRBD1 is untestable without DNA. From germline, CDR1 is SQVTM and CDR2 ANQGSEA. The CDR3 is 15 amino acids.

The V gene is TRBV11-2, the J gene TRBJ2-3; TCRdb's assignment of TRBD1 cannot be checked, as there is no DNA. CDR1 is SGHAT, CDR2 FQNNGV, per germline. The CDR3 spans 18 residues. This CDR3 is CASSTRAVSPAYTDTQYF.

The CDR3 loop reads CASSELTGANTGELFF. V and J are TRBV25-1 and TRBJ2-2; absent DNA, TCRdb's TRBD1 call cannot be checked. The CDR3 sequence is 16 residues long. Germline V lookup: CDR1 MGHDK, CDR2 SYGVNS.

J is TRBJ2-7 and V is TRBV7-8; as DNA is missing, the TRBD1 call by TCRdb cannot be tested. This CDR3 spans 16 amino acids. Germline values: CDR1 SGHVS, CDR2 FQNEAQ. The CDR3 reads CASSLVLSGVTYEQYF. The full variable domain, completed using reference TRBV7-8 and TRBJ2-7, is GAGVSQSPRYKVAKRGQDVALRCDPISGHVSLFWYQQALGQGPEFLTYFQNEAQLDKSGLPSDRFFAERPEGSVSTLKIQRTQQEDSAVYLCASSLVLSGVTYEQYFGPGTRLTVT.

The rearrangement joins TRBV6-1 to TRBJ2-2; TCRdb returns TRBD1, unconfirmable since there is no DNA. Germline V gene sequence: CDR1 MNHNS, CDR2 SASEGT. The CDR3 extends over 15 amino acids. This CDR3 is CASSQSRGPTGELFF.

The rearrangement joins TRBV7-2 to TRBJ2-3. This CDR3 comprises 13 residues. Germline values: CDR1 SGHTA, CDR2 FQGNSA. CDR3 protein: CASSLGFYYTQYF.

J is TRBJ1-2 and V is TRBV4-1; no DNA is available, so the TRBD1 call from TCRdb remains unchecked. The CDR3 length is 15 residues. Looked up from germline, CDR1 is MGHRA and CDR2 is YSYEKL. The CDR3 sequence is CASSQELGYREGYTF.

V usage is TRBV7-6 and J usage is TRBJ2-7; TCRdb picks TRBD2, but there is no DNA to check that call. This CDR3 has 14 residues. In germline, CDR1 is SGHVS, CDR2 FNYEAQ. CDR3 protein: CASSPRGGRYEQYF.

V usage is TRBV15 and J usage is TRBJ1-2. Per the germline V gene, CDR1 is LNHNV and CDR2 is YYDKDF (reference sequence). The CDR3 has 14 residues. CDR3 region: CATSRDGGHGGYTF.

The chain carries TRBV13 and TRBJ2-7; TCRdb selects TRBD1, and the lack of DNA leaves this call unchecked. The CDR3 length is 15 residues. In germline, CDR1 is PRHDT, CDR2 FYEKMQ (reference sequence). CDR3 region: CASSFGQGILFEQYF.

CDR3 sequence: CASSSVIAVEGTQYF. The chain uses TRBV7-9 and TRBJ2-5; checking the TCRdb D call of TRBD2 is not possible without DNA. Per the germline V gene, CDR1 is SEHNR and CDR2 is FQNEAQ (reference sequence). The CDR3 is made up of 15 amino acids.

The J gene is TRBJ2-1, the V gene TRBV6-1; the TCRdb D gene call, TRBD1, has no DNA to confirm it. CDR1 is MNHNS and CDR2 is SASEGT in the germline V gene. The CDR3 totals 13 residues. The CDR3 region is CASSRGGINEQFF.

CDR3 loop: CASSSGSGTGVHNEQFF. The gene calls are TRBV7-9 and TRBJ2-1; as DNA is missing, the TRBD1 call by TCRdb cannot be tested. This CDR3 is built from 17 residues. Germline V gene lookup returns CDR1 SEHNR and CDR2 FQNEAQ (reference sequence).

The V call is TRBV6-1, the J call TRBJ2-1; TCRdb's D call of TRBD1 is untestable without DNA. Germline V gene data show CDR1 as MNHNS and CDR2 as SASEGT. This CDR3 region has 13 residues. The CDR3 spells CASSGGGIYEQFF.

The CDR3 is CSVAWTGPLHEQYF. The chain combines TRBV29-1 with TRBJ2-7; the TRBD1 assignment by TCRdb is unverifiable without DNA. Germline V lookup: CDR1 SQVTM, CDR2 ANQGSEA. The CDR3 contains 14 residues.

The rearrangement joins TRBV6-1 to TRBJ2-3; lacking DNA, the TRBD2 call made by TCRdb goes unchecked. The V gene's germline CDR1 is MNHNS and CDR2 SASEGT. There are 17 residues in the CDR3. The CDR3 region is CASRLTESGRSTDTQYF.

J is TRBJ2-2 and V is TRBV7-9; the TRBD1 assignment by TCRdb is unverifiable without DNA. Germline V gene sequence: CDR1 SEHNR, CDR2 FQNEAQ (reference sequence). The CDR3 consists of 16 residues. The CDR3 protein is CASSSARTGTTGELFF. Variable domain in full (rest from reference TRBV7-9 and TRBJ2-2): DTGVSQNPRHKITKRGQNVTFRCDPISEHNRLYWYRQTLGQGPEFLTYFQNEAQLEKSRLLSDRFSAERPKGSFSTLEIQRTEQGDSAMYLCASSSARTGTTGELFFGEGSRLTVL.

V is TRBV12-3 or TRBV12-4 and J is TRBJ2-5; lacking DNA, the TRBD1 call made by TCRdb goes unchecked. The CDR3 is 17 amino acids. The CDR3 loop reads CASSSAGAGGRLETQYF.

The chain recombines TRBV15 with TRBJ2-5; TCRdb lists TRBD1, though no DNA is available to test this call. CDR1 is LNHNV and CDR2 is YYDKDF in the germline V gene (reference sequence). The CDR3 spans 15 residues. The CDR3 sequence is CATSREGVYQETQYF.